The sequence of this T cell receptor beta chain was determined in a study of graft-versus-host responses after intestinal transplantation listed by TCRdb under 2021. For the study in its entirety: Recipients received multivisceral, liver-intestinal, or isolated intestinal transplants. A peak of at least 4% donor T cells among recipient peripheral blood mononuclear cells was the definition used for donor T cell macrochimerism. The cohort enrolled 20 to 30 intestinal transplant recipients including one retransplant, and a few patients lacking pretransplant specimens were excluded. Anti-thymocyte globulin induction was given to all recipients, followed by maintenance tacrolimus and steroids for approximately three years. Rather than going through the commercial service, samples from a few later patients were sequenced in-house on an Illumina MiSeq and processed with MiXCR. Graft-versus-host and host-versus-graft alloreactive T cell clones were tracked in the graft, circulation and bone marrow after intestinal transplantation using bulk TCR-beta CDR3 sequencing. Alloreactive clones were identified by sequencing pre-transplant mixed lymphocyte reaction products and comparing these products with unstimulated pre-transplant donor and recipient T cells.

V gives up 3 bases and J gives up 0 bases, and the segment between their germline ends measures 7 bases. CDR1 and CDR2 were assigned from the germline V gene as SGHRS and YFSETQ. From its cysteine to its phenylalanine, the CDR3 spans 13 amino acids. CDR3 DNA only is kept here, 39 bases in frame from base 1. To note about this clone: This receptor's antigen is unknown. Per-nucleotide qualities are absent, and no much larger clonotype sits a single base away.

Blood samples were collected up to 4 times in the first month after transplant and then at least monthly when available. The library was produced with the immunoSEQ multiplex PCR assay. High-throughput TCR-beta CDR3 sequencing of genomic DNA from most patients was performed by Adaptive Biotechnologies. Per the source publication's procedure: Adaptive's ImmunoSEQ software was the source of the TCR sequencing data for over 15 patients, while a few other patients were processed with MiXCR and VDJtools. CDR3 nucleotide sequences shared between donor and recipient were removed because the origin of such sequences could not be assigned. Alloreactive clones required at least 2-fold expansion over unstimulated cells and minimum CFSE-low frequency of 0.002% (template counts) or 0.001% (read counts). Clones were considered mappable if detected in sequenced pre-transplant spleen, lymph node, or MLR CFSE-low populations of the donor or recipient. Cumulative frequency of alloreactive clones was calculated as a percentage of all sequences weighted by copy number. TCRdb took this table from immuneACCESS and kept in-frame rearrangements with V and J called. Such tables lack part of the clones; where checked against another copy, unresolved V genes explain under half of the gap, and the rest is unexplained. The DNA gave D and trimming, while V, J and clone size come from that table. In this sample the table shows 20,000 to 30,000 clones, roughly 83% of which occur a single time. The ten largest clones represent around 1.1% of the sample.

General study outcomes and caveats: Early after transplant, declines in HvG clones were associated with peak levels of circulating GvH clones. The conclusions were limited by the relatively low number and heterogeneity of the intestinal transplant patients. High GvH to HvG T cell clonal ratios were observed in the allografts of patients with donor T cell macrochimerism. GvH clones were found in recipient bone marrow, and some of the GvH clones appeared earlier in ileal mucosa or blood, which is consistent with an intestinal mucosal origin.

Recombination linked TRBV5-1 to TRBJ2-7; too little of a D gene remains to name it. This receptor was taken from a human patient who received an intestinal transplant, so some T cells may come from the graft donor. The sequenced sample was PBMCs, obtained 28 days after intestinal transplant. The DNA sequence reads TGCGCCAGCAGCTCCTCGCCCTCCTACGAGCAGTACTTC. It translates as CASSSSPSYEQYF.